This TCR beta chain was obtained from a study of blood T cell repertoires in COVID-19. About the study: Acute-phase and convalescent COVID-19 samples originated in the United States, Italy and Spain.

The CDR3 covers 15 residues. The junction had 8 bases not matched to a gene; V was cut back by 4 bases and J by 4 bases. Germline V CDR1 and CDR2: MNHEY, SVGAGI. Clones were sequenced by immunoSEQ multiplex PCR, and TCRdb holds only the in-frame ones, with some missing. The sample holds fewer than 300,000 clones; 85% are singletons and the top ten take approximately 5.1%. Input material: peripheral blood. The chain carries TRBV6-5 and TRBJ1-1, with 8 bases aligning to TRBD1. This clonotype originated in a man aged 45-65 years with active or convalescent COVID-19. As DNA, the CDR3 is TGTGCCAGCAGTTCCCGGGACAGGTGGAGCACTGAAGCTTTCTTT. The encoded protein is CASSSRDRWSTEAFF.